These T cell receptor beta chains were read from a single sample in a study of CD8 T cells in Susac syndrome. MiXCR, applied by TCRdb to the immunoSEQ multiplex PCR reads, yields one record per CDR3 protein. The data contain about 150,000 distinct CDR3 sequences, nearly 97% of them seen just once; the ten biggest clones take up 0.15%. Specimen: CD8+ T cells from PBMCs. Receptors originate from a human donor with multiple sclerosis. Both conserved end residues are part of each CDR3. The D gene is left open where the match is weak. The listing skips clone size in some rows; elsewhere it reads once, few, many or a size class.

clone size	V gene	J gene	D gene	CDR3 protein	CDR3 DNA
NA	TRBV29-1	TRBJ1-2	NA	CSVVGGEVDGYTF	TGCAGCGTTGTGGGGGGCGAGGTTGATGGCTACACCTTC
NA	TRBV9	TRBJ2-1	NA	CASSVTLGEQFF	TGTGCCAGCAGCGTAACCCTCGGTGAGCAGTTCTTC
NA	TRBV6-5	TRBJ2-2	NA	CASSYLTGNTGELFF	TGTGCCAGCAGTTACTTAACAGGAAACACCGGGGAGCTGTTTTTT
NA	TRBV7-9	TRBJ1-1	TRBD1	CASSPGQGVSEAFF	TGTGCCAGCAGCCCGGGACAGGGGGTCTCTGAAGCTTTCTTT
NA	TRBV29-1	TRBJ2-2	TRBD1	CSVLTGTGLAGELFF	TGCAGCGTTCTAACCGGGACAGGGTTGGCCGGGGAGCTGTTTTTT
NA	TRBV7-9	TRBJ1-2	NA	CASTQSGGPLPNYGYTF	TGTGCCAGCACCCAGTCCGGGGGACCGCTCCCTAACTATGGCTACACCTTC
NA	TRBV27	TRBJ1-1	NA	CASSFSTGGPEAFF	TGTGCCAGCAGTTTTTCGACAGGAGGCCCTGAAGCTTTCTTT
NA	TRBV7-9	TRBJ2-3	NA	CASSGSDQRNTQYF	TGTGCCAGCAGCGGGTCGGACCAGAGAAATACGCAGTATTTT
once	TRBV20-1	TRBJ2-1	TRBD2	CSASYSGTYNEQFF	TGCAGTGCTAGTTACAGCGGGACCTACAATGAGCAGTTCTTC
NA	TRBV20-1	TRBJ2-7	NA	CSARAVGVGYEQYF	TGCAGTGCTAGAGCGGTAGGGGTCGGCTACGAGCAGTACTTC
once	TRBV6-5	TRBJ1-2	NA	CASSLGAGGAEGYTF	TGTGCCAGCAGCCTCGGGGCCGGGGGCGCGGAGGGCTACACCTTC
NA	TRBV7-9	TRBJ2-7	NA	CASSPAEGAYEQYF	TGTGCCAGCAGCCCCGCCGAGGGGGCCTACGAGCAGTACTTC
NA	TRBV3-1	TRBJ1-1	NA	CASSQGGRNTEAFF	TGTGCCAGCAGCCAAGGAGGCAGGAACACTGAAGCTTTCTTT
NA	TRBV7-9	TRBJ2-1	TRBD2	CASRGSGGPYNEQFF	TGTGCCAGCAGAGGTTCGGGGGGACCGTACAATGAGCAGTTCTTC
NA	TRBV24-1	TRBJ2-1	NA	CATSDTAGSVVNEQFF	TGTGCCACCAGTGATACGGCGGGCAGCGTAGTGAATGAGCAGTTCTTC
NA	TRBV20-1	TRBJ1-1	NA	CSARYVSEAFF	TGCAGTGCTAGGTATGTTTCTGAAGCTTTCTTT
NA	TRBV5-4	TRBJ2-5	NA	CASTTGTEETQYF	TGTGCCAGCACCACCGGGACGGAAGAGACCCAGTACTTC
NA	TRBV12-3/TRBV12-4	TRBJ1-5	NA	CASSPGGGASQPQHF	TGTGCCAGCAGTCCCGGGGGAGGGGCGAGTCAGCCCCAGCATTTT
NA	TRBV29-1	TRBJ2-3	TRBD1	CSVERRDSTQYF	TGCAGCGTTGAGAGAAGGGACAGCACGCAGTATTTT
NA	TRBV19	TRBJ1-1	NA	CASSPDGGVTEAFF	TGTGCCAGTAGTCCCGACGGGGGGGTCACTGAAGCTTTCTTT
once	TRBV7-9	TRBJ2-7	NA	CASSLGLWSSYEQYF	TGTGCCAGCAGCTTAGGACTGTGGAGCTCCTACGAGCAGTACTTC
NA	TRBV20-1	TRBJ2-7	NA	CSARRQSSYEQYF	TGCAGTGCTCGAAGACAGAGCTCCTACGAGCAGTACTTC
NA	TRBV6-5	TRBJ2-1	TRBD2	CASSPTSGANNEQFF	TGTGCCAGCAGCCCAACTAGCGGGGCCAACAATGAGCAGTTCTTC
NA	TRBV19	TRBJ1-5	NA	CASSPGAQPQHF	TGTGCCAGTAGTCCCGGAGCTCAGCCCCAGCATTTT
NA	TRBV20-1	TRBJ2-7	TRBD2	CSARDRRGGRYEQYF	TGCAGTGCTAGAGATCGACGCGGGGGGCGTTACGAGCAGTACTTC
NA	TRBV4-2	TRBJ1-1	NA	CASSPYLRGTEAFF	TGTGCCAGCAGCCCTTACCTCAGGGGAACTGAAGCTTTCTTT
NA	TRBV30	TRBJ1-2	TRBD1	CAWSPGQGIFGYTF	TGTGCCTGGAGCCCGGGACAGGGGATTTTCGGCTACACCTTC
NA	TRBV12-3/TRBV12-4	TRBJ1-1	NA	CASSFFGGNTEAFF	TGTGCCAGCAGTTTTTTCGGGGGGAACACTGAAGCTTTCTTT
once	TRBV27	TRBJ2-3	NA	CASSATDSPRTQYF	TGTGCCAGCAGTGCGACGGACAGTCCGAGGACGCAGTATTTT
NA	TRBV4-1	TRBJ2-3	NA	CASSHSSTDTQYF	TGCGCCAGCAGCCACTCATCCACAGATACGCAGTATTTT
NA	TRBV4-1	TRBJ1-5	NA	CASSSGRQENQPQHF	TGCGCCAGCAGCTCTGGGAGGCAGGAGAATCAGCCCCAGCATTTT
NA	TRBV13	TRBJ1-1	NA	CASSAGLSAFF	TGTGCCAGCAGCGCGGGCCTGTCGGCTTTCTTT
NA	TRBV3-1	TRBJ2-2	NA	CASSQDRAATGELFF	TGTGCCAGCAGCCAAGATAGGGCAGCCACCGGGGAGCTGTTTTTT
once	TRBV9	TRBJ1-4	TRBD1	CASSASGTDNEKLFF	TGTGCCAGCAGCGCCTCCGGGACAGATAATGAAAAACTGTTTTTT
once	TRBV5-4	TRBJ2-5	TRBD1	CASSSTGEETQYF	TGTGCCAGCAGCTCGACAGGGGAAGAGACCCAGTACTTC
NA	TRBV29-1	TRBJ2-1	TRBD1	CSVGDRVDNEQFF	TGCAGCGTTGGTGACAGGGTAGACAATGAGCAGTTCTTC
NA	TRBV12-3/TRBV12-4	TRBJ2-1	NA	CASSSLTGERGAYNEQFF	TGTGCCAGCAGTTCACTTACGGGCGAGAGAGGGGCCTACAATGAGCAGTTCTTC
NA	TRBV15	TRBJ2-1	NA	CATSSLSGSYNEQFF	TGTGCCACCAGCAGTCTATCGGGCTCCTACAATGAGCAGTTCTTC
NA	TRBV4-1	TRBJ2-3	NA	CASSQDGGTDTQYF	TGCGCCAGCAGCCAAGACGGAGGGACAGATACGCAGTATTTT
NA	TRBV20-1	TRBJ1-2	NA	CSASPRGGPNYGYTF	TGCAGTGCTAGTCCCAGGGGAGGACCTAACTATGGCTACACCTTC
NA	TRBV29-1	TRBJ2-3	NA	CSVPLRGTDTQYF	TGCAGCGTCCCTCTCCGGGGCACAGATACGCAGTATTTT
NA	TRBV27	TRBJ1-5	NA	CASSGIGRNQPQHF	TGTGCCAGCAGTGGTATAGGGAGAAATCAGCCCCAGCATTTT
NA	TRBV3-1	TRBJ1-1	NA	CASSRPPTGNTEAFF	TGTGCCAGCAGCCGACCCCCTACCGGGAACACTGAAGCTTTCTTT
NA	TRBV20-1	TRBJ2-4	NA	CSAHDLWGYQAKNIQYF	TGCAGTGCCCATGACCTTTGGGGGTACCAGGCCAAAAACATTCAGTACTTC
NA	TRBV6-6	TRBJ1-6	TRBD1	CASTGEGNSPLHF	TGTGCCAGTACAGGGGAGGGAAATTCACCCCTCCACTTT
NA	TRBV12-5	TRBJ2-2	NA	CASGTWEGAIGELFF	TGTGCTAGTGGTACCTGGGAGGGGGCGATCGGGGAGCTGTTTTTT
NA	TRBV7-9	TRBJ2-3	NA	CASSLEAGSTDTQYF	TGTGCCAGCAGCTTAGAGGCAGGGAGCACAGATACGCAGTATTTT
NA	TRBV6-2/TRBV6-3	TRBJ2-1	NA	CASSLGLPLDNEQFF	TGTGCCAGCAGCCTGGGACTTCCCTTAGACAATGAGCAGTTCTTC
NA	TRBV20-1	TRBJ1-3	NA	CSARPAGISGNTIYF	TGCAGTGCTAGACCTGCAGGGATCTCTGGAAACACCATATATTTT
NA	TRBV20-1	TRBJ2-2	TRBD2	CSASTSGGYTGELFF	TGCAGTGCCAGCACTAGCGGGGGTTACACCGGGGAGCTGTTTTTT
few	TRBV7-2	TRBJ2-1	TRBD2	CASSPRTSGGRAVEQFF	TGTGCCAGCAGCCCTCGGACTAGCGGGGGGCGGGCGGTTGAGCAGTTCTTC
NA	TRBV2	TRBJ2-3	NA	CASSGVFADTQYF	TGTGCCAGCAGTGGGGTTTTTGCAGATACGCAGTATTTT
NA	TRBV30	TRBJ1-1	TRBD1	CAWSAGTGNTEAFF	TGTGCCTGGAGTGCCGGGACAGGGAACACTGAAGCTTTCTTT
NA	TRBV9	TRBJ2-5	NA	CASSSPQSQETQYF	TGTGCCAGCAGCTCCCCGCAGTCCCAAGAGACCCAGTACTTC